The 14 T cell receptor beta chains given below trace back to one sample, sequenced in a study of cytomegalovirus exposure and HLA in healthy donors (dated by TCRdb to 2017 to 2019). The library relied on the immunoSEQ multiplex PCR assay. The multiplex PCR relied on a mix of 60 forward primers for TCR Vbeta segments and 13 reverse primers for TCR Jbeta segments. Held by TCRdb, this immuneACCESS table contains in-frame sequences only and omits some clones. Under half of the omission traces to an unresolved V gene where checked; the cause of the rest is unknown. The sample includes under 200,000 clones, with roughly four fifths observed a single time. The ten most abundant clones make up approximately 1.4% of the sample. Sequencing was done on a sample of PBMCs. These receptors all stem from a young man in good health and CMV-seronegative.

The chain is built from TRBV14 and TRBJ2-7; 10 bases align to TRBD1. Germline V gives CDR1 SGHDN, CDR2 FVKESK. V lost 4 bases, J lost 5 bases, and 14 bases stayed unmatched. This CDR3 region has 17 residues. The CDR3 nucleotides read TGTGCCAGCAGCCCCCTCTCTATGCGGGACAGGGGCCACGAGCAGTACTTC. Encoded protein: CASSPLSMRDRGHEQYF. Using reference TRBV14 and TRBJ2-7 for the parts outside the CDR3, the full variable domain is EAGVTQFPSHSVIEKGQTVTLRCDPISGHDNLYWYRRVMGKEIKFLLHFVKESKQDESGMPNNRFLAERTGGTYSTLKVQPAELEDSGVYFCASSPLSMRDRGHEQYFGPGTRLTVT.

The rearrangement links TRBV9 to TRBJ2-3; possible D gene TRBD2, 5 bases. Germline V gene lookup returns CDR1 SGDLS and CDR2 YYNGEE. Trimming stripped 1 base from V and 4 bases from J, with 13 bases between. The CDR3 consists of 15 residues. The CDR3 DNA reads TGTGCCAGCAGCGTACGGGGTAACCCCCCAGATACGCAGTATTTT. It specifies CASSVRGNPPDTQYF.

This chain links TRBV19 with TRBJ2-1; D possibly corresponds to TRBD2 (5 bases). Germline V gene sequence: CDR1 LNHDA, CDR2 SQIVND (reference sequence). V gave up 3 bases and J gave up 4 bases, with 16 bases separating them. The CDR3 consists of 16 residues. The CDR3: CASSIDEAVGYNEQFF. CDR3 coding DNA: TGTGCCAGTAGTATCGATGAAGCGGTTGGTTACAATGAGCAGTTCTTC.

This clone has only a few counts. The chain carries TRBV18 and TRBJ2-7; D is unresolved. CDR1 KGHSH and CDR2 LQKENI come from the germline V gene. The V end lost 3 bases, the J end lost 2 bases, and 8 bases lay between the germline ends. The CDR3 is 13 residues long. CDR3 region: CASSPGDAYEQYF. The DNA of the CDR3 is TGTGCCAGCTCACCGGGCGATGCCTACGAGCAGTACTTC.

This rearrangement joins TRBV19 to TRBJ2-3, with 7 bases aligning to TRBD2. The V and J ends lost 10 bases and 0 bases, in that order; junction bases with no gene match: 10. The CDR3 extends over 15 amino acids. The germline CDR1 and CDR2 sequences are LNHDA and SQIVND (reference sequence). The CDR3 DNA reads TGTGCCACCAAAAGCGGGATTTTGAGCACAGATACGCAGTATTTT. Its translation is CATKSGILSTDTQYF.

The V call is TRBV6-5, the J call TRBJ1-2; 7 nucleotides agree with TRBD1. With V trimmed by 4 bases and J by 0 bases, 5 bases remained unmatched. CDR3 length: 15 residues. CDR1 and CDR2 from the germline V gene are MNHEY and SVGAGI. The CDR3 is CASSSGTVTNYGYTF. CDR3 bases: TGTGCCAGCAGTTCCGGGACAGTCACTAACTATGGCTACACCTTC.

This clone showed up just a few times. This chain uses TRBV19 with TRBJ2-7, with 8 bases matching TRBD1. The CDR3 contains 14 residues. Looked up from germline, CDR1 is LNHDA and CDR2 is SQIVND (reference sequence). Unmatched junction bases numbered 6, after V lost 5 bases and J lost 3 bases. DNA for the CDR3: TGTGCCAGTAGTCCCCCGGGACAGGTCTACGAGCAGTACTTC. Amino acid sequence: CASSPPGQVYEQYF. The full variable domain, rest sourced from reference TRBV19 and TRBJ2-7, is DGGITQSPKYLFRKEGQNVTLSCEQNLNHDAMYWYRQDPGQGLRLIYYSQIVNDFQKGDIAEGYSVSREKKESFPLTVTSAQKNPTAFYLCASSPPGQVYEQYFGPGTRLTVT.

This chain joins TRBV29-1 and TRBJ2-5; TRBD2 matches at 12 bases. The CDR3 contains 13 residues. Germline CDR1 SQVTM, CDR2 ANQGSEA. V shed 5 bases and J 5 bases; nucleotides not matched to a gene: 3. The CDR3 spells CSVLAGGPETQYF. The DNA of the CDR3 is TGCAGCGTTCTAGCGGGAGGGCCGGAGACCCAGTACTTC.

The chain combines TRBV2 with TRBJ2-2; 7 nucleotides line up with TRBD2. This CDR3 comprises 15 residues. V trimming: 7 bases; J trimming: 2 bases; junction bases outside the gene matches: 7. CDR1 and CDR2 (germline): SNHLY, FYNNEI. CDR3 sequence: CASTELAVNTGELFF. The CDR3 DNA reads TGTGCCAGCACGGAGCTAGCGGTAAACACCGGGGAGCTGTTTTTT. Full variable domain (missing parts from reference TRBV2 and TRBJ2-2): EPEVTQTPSHQVTQMGQEVILRCVPISNHLYFYWYRQILGQKVEFLVSFYNNEISEKSEIFDDQFSVERPDGSNFTLKIRSTKLEDSAMYFCASTELAVNTGELFFGEGSRLTVL.

This clone appeared a single time. The chain carries TRBV6-5 and TRBJ2-7, with 7 bases lining up with TRBD2. The CDR3 runs to 14 residues. CDR1 and CDR2 (germline): MNHEY, SVGAGI. With 6 bases clipped from V and 3 bases from J, the junction kept 8 bases outside the gene matches. The CDR3 DNA reads as TGTGCCAGCAGCGCAGCGGGACCTCTCTACGAGCAGTACTTC. Protein sequence: CASSAAGPLYEQYF.

V and J are TRBV9 and TRBJ1-2; weak D call: TRBD1 (5 bases). The germline V gene encodes CDR1 SGDLS and CDR2 YYNGEE. The CDR3 has 14 residues. The V gene lost 0 bases and the J gene lost 4 bases, with 10 bases spanning the gap. Written as DNA, the CDR3 is TGTGCCAGCAGCGTAGTGGGGGAGGGCTATGGCTACACCTTC. Amino acids: CASSVVGEGYGYTF. Complete variable domain (other parts from reference TRBV9 and TRBJ1-2): DSGVTQTPKHLITATGQRVTLRCSPRSGDLSVYWYQQSLDQGLQFLIQYYNGEERAKGNILERFSAQQFPDLHSELNLSSLELGDSALYFCASSVVGEGYGYTFGSGTRLTVV.

The J gene is TRBJ2-5, the V gene TRBV5-1; 10 nucleotides match TRBD2. J was trimmed by 7 bases and V by 2 bases; bases with no gene match: 11. Germline V CDR1 and CDR2: SGHRS, YFSETQ. The CDR3 sequence is 16 residues long. The CDR3 DNA sequence: TGCGCCAGCAGCTTCACCGGGACTAGCGAGGGAGGGACCCAGTACTTC. Amino acid sequence: CASSFTGTSEGGTQYF. The full variable domain, completed using reference TRBV5-1 and TRBJ2-5, is KAGVTQTPRYLIKTRGQQVTLSCSPISGHRSVSWYQQTPGQGLQFLFEYFSETQRNKGNFPGRFSGRQFSNSRSEMNVSTLELGDSALYLCASSFTGTSEGGTQYFGPGTRLLVL.

The CDR3 DNA reads TGTGCCAGCAGGGCGACCGGGGGGGGCCCGGGGGGCTACACCTTC. Its translation: CASRATGGGPGGYTF. The V and J genes are TRBV28 and TRBJ1-2; D may be TRBD1 (6 bases). Looked up from germline, CDR1 is MDHEN and CDR2 is SYDVKM. This CDR3 contains 15 residues. V dropped 6 bases and J dropped 8 bases, with 22 bases sitting between them.

The chain is built from TRBV19 and TRBJ2-4; D not certain. Germline V lookup: CDR1 LNHDA, CDR2 SQIVND (reference sequence). Trimming stripped 1 base from V and 5 bases from J, with 12 bases between. The CDR3 is 15 amino acids. CDR3 in amino acids: CASSIGAHSQNIQYF. Here the CDR3 DNA reads TGTGCCAGTAGTATAGGGGCCCATTCCCAAAACATTCAGTACTTC.